This T cell receptor beta chain derives from a study of T cells in Graves' hyperthyroidism and ophthalmopathy. Researchers took RNA transcripts and amplified the TCR beta CDR3 regions from them. HTBI primers drove first-round RT-PCR of the TCR CDR3. TCRdb re-called the multiplex PCR reads through MiXCR, storing one row per CDR3 protein. The sample has roughly 570,000 distinct CDR3 sequences, around 16% seen once. Newly diagnosed hyperthyroidism, duration under 2 months, in patients aged 18 to 65. Whole-study results and caveats: Blood also contained most expanded thyroid clonotypes above 0.001.

Germline values: CDR1 KGHSH, CDR2 LQKENI. Trimming removed 2 bases at V and 1 base at J, with 5 bases between. This CDR3 has 13 residues. This clonotype was observed many times. Its antigen is unidentified. V usage is TRBV18 and J usage is TRBJ1-1; possibly TRBD1 for D (5 bases). Material: blood. This TCR was recovered from a woman in her thirties with Graves' hyperthyroidism. This chain's CDR3 is CASSPGGNTEAFF. The CDR3 nucleotides are TGTGCCAGCTCACCAGGGGGGAACACTGAAGCTTTCTTT.